The rows below give T cell receptor beta chains drawn from one sample of a study of T cells after yellow fever vaccination. One entry per CDR3 protein results from TCRdb running MiXCR on the 5' RACE reads. The sample carries about 210,000 distinct CDR3 sequences, about 3% recorded once. This specimen consisted of CD4+ T cells sorted from PBMCs, obtained 10 days after the yellow fever booster vaccination. The receptor set was obtained from a man aged 18 to 30 who received the YFV17D yellow fever vaccine. Each CDR3 is given with its conserved first and last residue. The D gene is left open where the match is weak. The size entry is marked missing in some rows and otherwise reads once, few, many or a size class.

D gene | J gene | V gene | clone size | CDR3 length | CDR3 DNA | CDR3 protein
. | TRBJ2-7 | TRBV20-1 | many | 13 | TGCAGTGCCCGGCCCCAGGGGCCCTACGAGCAGTACTTC | CSARPQGPYEQYF
. | TRBJ2-6 | TRBV5-1 | many | 14 | TGCGCCAGCAGCTCACGCTCTGGGGCCAACGTCCTGACTTTC | CASSSRSGANVLTF
TRBD1 | TRBJ2-7 | TRBV4-3 | many | 16 | TGCGCCAGCAGCCAAGATCCGACAGGGAACCCCTACGAGCAGTACTTC | CASSQDPTGNPYEQYF
. | TRBJ2-3 | TRBV29-1 | many | 12 | TGCAGCGTTGGCCAGGCCACAGATACGCAGTATTTT | CSVGQATDTQYF
. | TRBJ2-3 | TRBV7-9 | many | 15 | TGTGCCAGCAGGAGGAGCGTCAGAGACACAGATACGCAGTATTTT | CASRRSVRDTDTQYF
TRBD1 | TRBJ2-3 | TRBV24-1 | many | 12 | TGTGCCACCGAGGGACAGAAGGATACGCAGTATTTT | CATEGQKDTQYF
. | TRBJ1-5 | TRBV20-1 | many | 14 | TGCAGTGCTAGAGGCGGGACGGAGGATCAGCCCCAGCATTTT | CSARGGTEDQPQHF
TRBD1 | TRBJ1-2 | TRBV15 | few | 15 | TGTGCCACCAGCAGAGATCAGACAGGGGTATATGGCTACACCTTC | CATSRDQTGVYGYTF
TRBD1 | TRBJ2-1 | TRBV4-3 | many | 14 | TGCGCCAGCAGCCAATCCAGGGGGTCGGCGGAGCAGTTCTTC | CASSQSRGSAEQFF
. | TRBJ1-2 | TRBV27 | few | 15 | TGTGCCAGCAGTTTATTCGCGTCAGCTAACTATGGCTACACCTTC | CASSLFASANYGYTF
TRBD1 | TRBJ1-5 | TRBV20-1 | many | 18 | TGCAGTGCTAGAGTTTACGACAGGGGGCTGGTTGGTGATCAGCCCCAGCATTTT | CSARVYDRGLVGDQPQHF
. | TRBJ1-2 | TRBV12-3/TRBV12-4 | many | 14 | TGTGCCAGCAGGGACCGGGATCCCTTCTATGGCTACACCTTC | CASRDRDPFYGYTF
. | TRBJ2-2 | TRBV7-2 | . | 14 | TGTGCCAGCAGCTTAGAGCCCTTTTCGGGGGAGCTGTTTTTT | CASSLEPFSGELFF
. | TRBJ1-2 | TRBV12-3/TRBV12-4 | few | 14 | TGTGCCAGCAGTTCGAATCGGGGCCAGGGTGGCTACACCTTC | CASSSNRGQGGYTF
. | TRBJ2-1 | TRBV19 | . | 15 | TGTGCCAGTAATGGGGCCCACAGCTCCTACAATGAGCAGTTCTTC | CASNGAHSSYNEQFF
TRBD1 | TRBJ1-2 | TRBV3-1 | few | 18 | TGTGCCAGCAGCCAAGATTGGGGACAGGACATTGGGAACTATGGCTACACCTTC | CASSQDWGQDIGNYGYTF
TRBD1 | TRBJ1-1 | TRBV11-2 | . | 15 | TGTGCCAGCAGCCCTAGCCGGGACAGGGGAACTGAAGCTTTCTTT | CASSPSRDRGTEAFF
TRBD2 | TRBJ2-7 | TRBV23-1 | . | 15 | TGCGCCAGACGACTAGCGGGGGGGAGGTTGGACGAGCAGTACTTC | CARRLAGGRLDEQYF
. | TRBJ1-1 | TRBV7-8 | many | 13 | TGTGCCAGCAGCCCCCAAGTAGGCACTGAAGCTTTCTTT | CASSPQVGTEAFF
. | TRBJ1-2 | TRBV25-1 | few | 13 | TGTGCCAGCAGGGGGGCGGGAACCTATGGCTACACCTTC | CASRGAGTYGYTF
TRBD1 | TRBJ1-5 | TRBV19 | few | 16 | TGTGCCAGTAGTATTAAAGGGACAGGTTTGTATCAGCCCCAGCATTTT | CASSIKGTGLYQPQHF
. | TRBJ1-2 | TRBV2 | . | 15 | TGTGCCAGCCAGGGGAGTCAGGGGCATTATGATGGCTACACCTTC | CASQGSQGHYDGYTF
. | TRBJ2-6 | TRBV11-1 | few | 16 | TGTGCCAGCAGAGGAGGAGGGGGGCCTGGGGCCAACGTCCTGACTTTC | CASRGGGGPGANVLTF
. | TRBJ2-7 | TRBV2 | . | 10 | TGTGCCAGCAACATGGCCGAGCAGTACTTC | CASNMAEQYF
TRBD1 | TRBJ1-6 | TRBV4-1 | few | 17 | TGCGCCAGCAGCCGTCTGAACAGGGGTTTCTCTAATTCACCCCTCCACTTT | CASSRLNRGFSNSPLHF
. | TRBJ1-1 | TRBV10-3 | many | 12 | TGTGCCATCAAAAGGGGGAACACTGAAGCTTTCTTT | CAIKRGNTEAFF
. | TRBJ2-5 | TRBV4-1 | few | 14 | TGCGCCAGCAGCCAAGTTACCGTAGGAGAGACCCAGTACTTC | CASSQVTVGETQYF
. | TRBJ1-2 | TRBV2 | many | 12 | TGTGCCAGCAGTGAAAATAACTATGGCTACACCTTC | CASSENNYGYTF
. | TRBJ1-1 | TRBV3-1 | . | 11 | TGTGCCAGCAGGGGTGGGCCTGAAGCTTTCTTT | CASRGGPEAFF
TRBD1 | TRBJ1-2 | TRBV6-1 | many | 14 | TGTGCCAGCAGGGGGACAGGGGCACACTATGGCTACACCTTC | CASRGTGAHYGYTF
. | TRBJ2-7 | TRBV7-2 | many | 14 | TGTGCCAGCAGCTTAGACAGGAGTTCCTACGAGCAGTACTTC | CASSLDRSSYEQYF
TRBD2 | TRBJ2-1 | TRBV5-5 | many | 16 | TGTGCCAGCAGCTTGGCCCAACTAGCGGGGGCCAATGAGCAGTTCTTC | CASSLAQLAGANEQFF
. | TRBJ1-2 | TRBV28 | few | 13 | TGTGCCAGCAGTTCCCAACCCCGGGATGGCTACACCTTC | CASSSQPRDGYTF
TRBD1 | TRBJ2-7 | TRBV20-1 | . | 13 | TGCAGTGCTAGGATGAGGGGGCGAGACGAGCAGTACTTC | CSARMRGRDEQYF
TRBD2 | TRBJ2-7 | TRBV7-9 | few | 15 | TGTGCCAGCTCCGGAGTAGCGGGGGGTACCTACGAGCAGTACTTC | CASSGVAGGTYEQYF
. | TRBJ1-2 | TRBV5-1 | few | 13 | TGCGCCAGCAGCTTGACACAGGCCTATGGCTACACCTTC | CASSLTQAYGYTF
. | TRBJ2-2 | TRBV5-1 | . | 14 | TGCGCCAGCAGCTTCCAGGGAACCTCCGGGGAGCTGTTTTTT | CASSFQGTSGELFF
TRBD2 | TRBJ2-3 | TRBV29-1 | many | 14 | TGCAGCGTGGGGACGGGGGGGAACACAGATACGCAGTATTTT | CSVGTGGNTDTQYF
. | TRBJ2-5 | TRBV25-1 | many | 13 | TGTGCCAGCAGTGAATACAGGGAAGAGACCCAGTACTTC | CASSEYREETQYF
TRBD2 | TRBJ2-7 | TRBV3-1 | . | 15 | TGTGCCAGCAGCCAAGTCCCAGCGGGGGGGCGGGAGCAGTACTTC | CASSQVPAGGREQYF